Presented here are 9 T cell receptor beta chains from one specimen sequenced in a study of shared clonotypes between healthy human individuals. Clones were sequenced by immunoSEQ multiplex PCR, and TCRdb holds only the in-frame ones, with some missing. The sample lists about 2 million clones, roughly 94% occurring once. Naive-designated CD8 cells lacked CD45RO, were positively enriched for CCR7, and omitted terminally differentiated effector memory CD45RA+ cells. The specimen was naive CD8+ T cells sorted from blood. The source is a man aged 18 to 30 in good health.

The chain joins TRBV2 to TRBJ2-1, with unresolved D. This CDR3 region has 16 residues. The ends were cut back, 3 bases at V and 5 bases at J, with 17 bases in the middle. Germline V gene lookup returns CDR1 SNHLY and CDR2 FYNNEI. The CDR3 DNA reads TGTGCCAGCAGTGACCACACTGCGGAACTGGACAATGAGCAGTTCTTC. The encoded protein is CASSDHTAELDNEQFF.

The J gene is TRBJ2-5, the V gene TRBV5-6; D is uncertain. The germline gives CDR1 SGHDT, CDR2 YYEEEE. Trimming took 2 bases from V and 4 from J, leaving 18 bases between them. CDR3 length: 16 residues. The CDR3 sequence is CASSFFGTGTGETQYF. CDR3 DNA: TGTGCCAGCAGCTTTTTTGGCACGGGCACGGGAGAGACCCAGTACTTC.

The J gene is TRBJ2-7, the V gene TRBV6-1, with a possible D match to TRBD1 (6 bases). V was shortened by 3 bases and J by 3 bases, with 12 bases between the two germline ends. This CDR3 has 14 amino acids. Per germline, CDR1 MNHNS and CDR2 SASEGT. The CDR3 loop is CASSDSWGLYEQYF. The CDR3 DNA reads TGTGCCAGCAGTGACAGTTGGGGGCTCTACGAGCAGTACTTC.

J is TRBJ1-1 and V is TRBV2; D not certain. Trimming stripped 7 bases from V and 5 bases from J, with 17 bases between. The germline V gene has CDR1 SNHLY and CDR2 FYNNEI. This CDR3 spans 14 amino acids. The CDR3 DNA reads as TGTGCCAGCAAGAAGTCAGGTGGGTTGACTGAAGCTTTCTTT. Translated, it gives CASKKSGGLTEAFF.

The V gene is TRBV2, the J gene TRBJ2-1; D not certain. Germline V gene data show CDR1 as SNHLY and CDR2 as FYNNEI. V gave up 9 bases and J gave up 9 bases, with 18 bases separating them. The CDR3 is made up of 13 amino acids. CDR3: CARVPLVGVEQFF. DNA for the CDR3: TGTGCCAGGGTCCCATTGGTAGGAGTTGAGCAGTTCTTC.

The rearrangement uses TRBV5-4 and TRBJ2-7, with D tentatively TRBD1 (6 bases). Per germline, CDR1 SGHNT and CDR2 YYREEE (reference sequence). Trimming shortened V by 2 bases and J by 3 bases, and 12 bases separated the two germline ends. CDR3 size: 14 residues. The CDR3 sequence is CASSFRDKHYEQYF. The CDR3 bases are TGTGCCAGCAGCTTCCGGGACAAACACTACGAGCAGTACTTC. Filled out from reference TRBV5-4 and TRBJ2-7, the complete variable domain reads ETGVTQSPTHLIKTRGQQVTLRCSSQSGHNTVSWYQQALGQGPQFIFQYYREEENGRGNFPPRFSGLQFPNYSSELNVNALELDDSALYLCASSFRDKHYEQYFGPGTRLTVT.

As concerns this clone: This same CDR3 is encoded by further DNA sequences in the sample. The CDR3 here is CASSSGTGDTEAFF. CDR3 DNA: TGTGCCAGTAGTTCGGGGACAGGGGACACTGAAGCTTTCTTT. The chain combines TRBV19 with TRBJ1-1, with 10 bases identical to TRBD1. This CDR3 region has 14 residues. Germline V gene lookup returns CDR1 LNHDA and CDR2 SQIVND (reference sequence). V gave up 5 bases and J gave up 3 bases; unmatched junction bases: 3.

The chain recombines TRBV4-1 with TRBJ2-7, with unresolved D. The CDR3 loop spans 12 amino acids. V lost 0 bases and J 6 bases, leaving 6 bases between the germline ends. The V gene's germline CDR1 is MGHRA and CDR2 YSYEKL. The CDR3 nucleotides read TGCGCCAGCAGCCAAGATGGGCGCGAGCAGTACTTC. Amino acid sequence: CASSQDGREQYF.

This chain's CDR3 is CATSGTGRIDTQYF. The CDR3 DNA reads as TGTGCCACCAGCGGGACTGGGAGGATAGATACGCAGTATTTT. This sequence joins TRBV15 and TRBJ2-3; the D gene is possibly TRBD2 (6 bases). With 5 bases removed from V and 5 bases from J, the gap between germline ends came to 14 bases. Germline V lookup: CDR1 LNHNV, CDR2 YYDKDF (reference sequence). CDR3 size: 14 residues. Using reference TRBV15 and TRBJ2-3 for the parts outside the CDR3, the full variable domain is DAMVIQNPRYQVTQFGKPVTLSCSQTLNHNVMYWYQQKSSQAPKLLFHYYDKDFNNEADTPDNFQSRRPNTSFCFLDIRSPGLGDTAMYLCATSGTGRIDTQYFGPGTRLTVL.